Below are 16 T cell receptor beta chains sequenced from a single sample in a study of T cell clonality in common variable immunodeficiency. Data came from immunoSEQ multiplex PCR; TCRdb stores just in-frame clones and leaves some out. The record shows about 52,000 clones for this sample, with no singletons present. Input material: peripheral blood mononuclear cells. These receptors were collected from a person aged 18-69 years in good health.

This clone has ten or more counts. The CDR3 end falls 3 residues outside the read, so it is completed with the germline J gene. The rearrangement links TRBV15 to TRBJ2-3; 7 positions match TRBD2. The CDR3 consists of 15 residues. Germline V CDR1 and CDR2: LNHNV, YYDKDF (reference sequence). The V segment lost 4 bases and the J segment 0 bases; nucleotides outside the gene matches: 4. CDR3 protein: CATSTHSGSTDTQYF. The CDR3 bases that were read are TGTGCCACCAGCACACATAGCGGGAGCACAGATACG.

A note on this clone: The observed sequence ends 3 residues before the CDR3 terminus, with the missing tail filled in from the germline J gene. The rearrangement uses TRBV7-6 and TRBJ2-3, with D perhaps matching TRBD2 (5 bases). This CDR3 has 15 amino acids. Germline V gene lookup returns CDR1 SGHVS and CDR2 FNYEAQ. The DNA read from the CDR3 is TGTGCCAGCAGCCCCCGGGTCGGAGGCAATCAGCCG. As protein: CASSPRVGGNQP. The entire CDR3 reads CASSPRVGGNQPQYF.

This clone was recorded at least ten times. Read sequence stops 3 residues before the CDR3 end, and the germline J gene provides the missing end. The genes are TRBV19 and TRBJ2-1; possibly TRBD2 for D (6 bases). Trimming pared 5 bases from V and 4 bases from J, leaving 21 bases between. Germline loops: CDR1 LNHDA, CDR2 SQIVND (reference sequence). The CDR3 runs to 17 residues. Partial CDR3 DNA: TGTGCCAGTAGTCGACGCCCCCCTGGGGGGAGTTACAATGAG. This gives the protein CASSRRPPGGSYNE. The whole CDR3 sequence is CASSRRPPGGSYNEQFF.

The sample holds many counts of this clone. The CDR3 sequence is CAWTPDRGHYGYTF. The CDR3 DNA, read in part, is TGTGCCTGGACCCCCGACAGGGGGCACTATGGC. The chain employs TRBV30 and TRBJ1-2, with 10 positions matching TRBD1. The missing CDR3 end, 3 residues past where the read stops, is filled in from the germline J gene. J was trimmed by 3 bases and V by 4 bases; bases with no gene match: 5. The CDR3 is made up of 14 amino acids. CDR1 is GTSNPN and CDR2 is SVGIG in the germline V gene (reference sequence).

This clone was picked up many times. The sequenced CDR3 bases are TGTGCCAGTAGTATAACAGGGAACGAAGAGACC. It encodes CASSITGNEET. Given in full, the CDR3 is CASSITGNEETQYF. The gene calls are TRBV19 and TRBJ2-5; the D gene is possibly TRBD1 (6 bases). From the germline J gene comes the end of the CDR3, since the read stops 3 residues before it. The V gene lost 2 bases and the J gene lost 3 bases, with 10 bases spanning the gap. The CDR3 totals 14 residues. CDR1 and CDR2 from the germline V gene are LNHDA and SQIVND (reference sequence). Full variable domain (missing parts from reference TRBV19 and TRBJ2-5): DGGITQSPKYLFRKEGQNVTLSCEQNLNHDAMYWYRQDPGQGLRLIYYSQIVNDFQKGDIAEGYSVSREKKESFPLTVTSAQKNPTAFYLCASSITGNEETQYFGPGTRLLVL.

This clone has a count of ten or more. The read ends 3 residues shy of where the CDR3 ends; the end is completed using the germline J gene. The chain couples TRBV5-4 to TRBJ2-5, with D perhaps matching TRBD2 (6 bases). Deletions cut 3 bases from V and 0 bases from J, with 12 bases between. Germline values: CDR1 SGHNT, CDR2 YYREEE (reference sequence). The CDR3 is made up of 15 amino acids. The covered CDR3 bases are TGTGCCAGCAGCTCACGCCGGGACTACCAAGAGACC. Translation: CASSSRRDYQET. The complete CDR3 reads CASSSRRDYQETQYF.

This clone appeared many times. Partial CDR3 DNA: TGTGCCAGCAGCACCAGCGGCTGGGAGACC. It specifies CASSTSGWET. The CDR3, in full, reads CASSTSGWETQYF. V gene TRBV7-9 combines with J gene TRBJ2-5; tentatively, D is TRBD2 (5 bases). The CDR3 is cut off 3 residues early in the read; its end comes from the germline J gene. There are 13 residues in the CDR3. Germline CDR1 is SEHNR and CDR2 is FQNEAQ (reference sequence). V lost 5 bases and J 5 bases, leaving 12 bases between the germline ends.

This clone was counted many times. The sequenced fragment ends 3 residues before the CDR3 boundary, so the rest is inferred from the germline J gene. This chain joins TRBV5-1 and TRBJ1-5; 9 nucleotides align to TRBD1. The CDR3 has 15 amino acids. With 0 bases clipped from V and 9 bases from J, the junction kept 7 bases outside the gene matches. The germline V gene encodes CDR1 SGHRS and CDR2 YFSETQ. The sequenced CDR3 bases are TGCGCCAGCAGCTTGGGACAGGGGGACCGGGGGCCC. Its translation is CASSLGQGDRGP. The complete CDR3 sequence is CASSLGQGDRGPQHF.

There are many counts of this clone. The read stops 3 residues short of the end of the CDR3; the missing end is completed from the germline J gene. The chain employs TRBV30 and TRBJ1-2, with 7 bases identical to TRBD1. The germline gives CDR1 GTSNPN, CDR2 SVGIG (reference sequence). Trimming at V came to 3 bases and at J to 4 bases, leaving 11 bases not matched to a gene. The CDR3 runs 15 residues. The CDR3 protein is CAWRGYRGPSYGYTF. The DNA read from the CDR3 is TGTGCCTGGAGGGGGTATAGGGGGCCTTCCTATGGC.

This clone was seen a few times. The read terminates 3 residues ahead of where the CDR3 ends, so the germline J gene completes it. This chain connects TRBV30 to TRBJ2-3; 10 bases match TRBD2. Germline assignment: CDR1 GTSNPN and CDR2 SVGIG (reference sequence). The CDR3 is 14 residues long. The V gene end was trimmed by 3 bases and the J gene end by 5 bases; junction bases not matched to a gene: 5. The CDR3 sequence is CAWRAGGLRDTQYF. CDR3 DNA, as far as it was read: TGTGCCTGGAGAGCGGGAGGGCTTCGAGATACG.

This clone was detected ten times or more. The read gets to within 3 residues of the CDR3 end, and the germline J gene fills in the rest. The chain has TRBV20-1 and TRBJ2-5; 7 nucleotides agree with TRBD1. Trimming removed 2 bases from V and 0 bases from J; junction bases left unmatched: 6. The CDR3 has 15 residues. Germline V CDR1 and CDR2: DFQATT, SNEGSKA (reference sequence). The CDR3 spells CSARKGQSYQETQYF. The part of the CDR3 DNA that was read is TGCAGTGCTAGAAAGGGACAGAGCTACCAAGAGACC.

About this clone: The read ends 3 residues before the CDR3 terminus; that terminus is restored from the germline J gene. J is TRBJ1-2 and V is TRBV6-2 or TRBV6-3, with 8 bases matching TRBD1. The CDR3 has 15 amino acids. Germline V gene sequence: CDR1 MNHEY, CDR2 SVGEGT. The sequenced part of the CDR3 DNA is TGTGCCAGCAGTTACGGGGACAGGACCTCCGACGAC. Protein sequence: CASSYGDRTSDD. The entire CDR3 reads CASSYGDRTSDDYTF.

On this clone: The CDR3 end is not reached by the read, which stops 3 residues before it; the germline J gene fills it in. The rearrangement uses TRBV7-9 and TRBJ1-1; the D gene is possibly TRBD1 (5 bases). This CDR3 region has 14 residues. Germline lookup yields CDR1 SEHNR and CDR2 FQNEAQ (reference sequence). Trimming stripped 4 bases from V and 1 base from J, with 10 bases between. CDR3 bases read: TGTGCCAGCAGCTCCCGACAGTGGAACACTGAA. Its protein product is CASSSRQWNTE. The full CDR3 sequence reads CASSSRQWNTEAFF.

Notes on this clone: Coverage ceases 3 residues before the CDR3 finishes, and the germline J gene fills in the end. The chain combines TRBV6-1 with TRBJ1-1; 8 bases align to TRBD1. The germline CDR1 and CDR2 sequences are MNHNS and SASEGT. The CDR3 covers 15 residues. The DNA read from the CDR3 is TGTGCCAGCAGTGTTTCTATGGGGGACAGGAACCTA. This translates into CASSVSMGDRNL. From start to end, the CDR3 is CASSVSMGDRNLAFF.

This clone was counted many times. Relative to the germline gene, one junction end is altered; a read error may explain this. The read finishes 3 residues shy of the CDR3 end, and the germline J gene is used to complete it. The rearrangement joins TRBV4-2 to TRBJ1-4; the D gene is possibly TRBD1 (5 bases). This CDR3 has 14 amino acids. The germline gives CDR1 LGHNA, CDR2 YNFKEQ. CDR3 loop: CASSQEWGDEKLFF. The covered CDR3 bases are TGCGCCAGCAGCCAAGAATGGGGGGATGAAAAA.

This clone has ten or more counts. The read ends 3 residues early relative to the CDR3; the germline J gene fills the gap. The J gene is TRBJ1-1, the V gene TRBV7-3; D is perhaps TRBD1 (5 bases). This CDR3 contains 18 residues. The germline V gene has CDR1 SGHTA and CDR2 FQGTGA. Deletions cut 1 base from V and 4 bases from J, with 22 bases between. This chain's CDR3 is CASSLKSQGRGKGTEAFF. The sequenced CDR3 bases are TGTGCCAGCAGCTTAAAATCCCAGGGTAGGGGCAAGGGCACTGAA.